The sample holds a few counts of the clone carrying this T cell receptor beta chain. This sample's time point: persistent/refractory GD, antithyroid drugs over 5 years with positive TRAb. Researchers made the TCR library from RNA that was extracted from PBMCs. This record belongs to a study of regulatory T cells in long-lasting Graves disease. Study summary: Persistent cases were those of Graves' disease that involved over 5 years of antithyroid drugs with positive TSH receptor antibodies.

The CDR3 has 17 residues. Germline V gene sequence: CDR1 SGHTA, CDR2 FQGNSA. V was trimmed by 2 bases and J by 4 bases, leaving 18 bases between them. The TCR beta library used iRepertoire HTBI primers with Arm-PCR amplification of CDR3. In the authors' workflow: Samples collectively showed some 65 TRBV and more than 12 TRBJ segments. TCRdb analysed the multiplex PCR reads with MiXCR anew, one entry per CDR3 protein. The V and J calls, along with clone size, are taken from TCRdb and not from the paper's own processing. The data hold about 470,000 distinct CDR3 sequences, with roughly 21% observed a single time.

The genes are TRBV7-2 and TRBJ1-5, with D perhaps matching TRBD1 (5 bases). The input for sequencing was peripheral blood mononuclear cells (PBMCs), taken when the disease was refractory, from a patient treated with antithyroid drugs. This sequence was found in a female donor with Graves disease. CDR3 sequence (DNA): TGTGCCAGCAGCTTACGGGGGACCTCAACTGATAATCAGCCCCAGCATTTT. It is translated as CASSLRGTSTDNQPQHF.